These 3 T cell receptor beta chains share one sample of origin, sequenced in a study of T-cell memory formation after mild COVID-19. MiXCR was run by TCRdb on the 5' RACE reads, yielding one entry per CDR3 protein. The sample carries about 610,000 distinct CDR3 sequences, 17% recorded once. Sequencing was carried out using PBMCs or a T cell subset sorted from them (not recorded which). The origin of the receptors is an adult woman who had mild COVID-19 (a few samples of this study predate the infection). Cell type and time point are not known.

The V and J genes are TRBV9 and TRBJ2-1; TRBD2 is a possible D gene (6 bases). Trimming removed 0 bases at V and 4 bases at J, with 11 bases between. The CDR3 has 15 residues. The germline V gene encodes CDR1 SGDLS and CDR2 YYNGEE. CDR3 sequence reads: CASSVEGTGYNEQFF. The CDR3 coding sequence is TGTGCCAGCAGCGTAGAAGGGACTGGTTACAATGAGCAGTTCTTC.

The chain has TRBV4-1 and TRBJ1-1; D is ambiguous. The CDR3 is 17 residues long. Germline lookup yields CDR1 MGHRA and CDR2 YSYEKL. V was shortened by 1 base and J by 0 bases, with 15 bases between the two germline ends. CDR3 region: CASSQGPGLGMNTEAFF. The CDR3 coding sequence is TGCGCCAGCAGCCAAGGGCCCGGGCTGGGGATGAACACTGAAGCTTTCTTT.

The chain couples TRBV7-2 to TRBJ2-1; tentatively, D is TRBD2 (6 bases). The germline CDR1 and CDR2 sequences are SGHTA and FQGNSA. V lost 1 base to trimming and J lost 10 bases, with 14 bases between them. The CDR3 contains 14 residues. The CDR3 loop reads CASSLGGTLAEQFF. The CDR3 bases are TGTGCCAGCAGCTTAGGGGGGACTCTAGCCGAGCAGTTCTTC.